This T cell receptor beta chain was sequenced for a study of cytomegalovirus exposure and HLA in healthy donors. The study's findings and limits: Most of the TCR beta V segments (in an earlier analysis) were productive either about 87% or about 30% of the time.

V lost 6 bases and J lost 3, with 14 bases in between. Germline V gene lookup returns CDR1 MDHEN and CDR2 SYDVKM. This CDR3 contains 14 residues. A word on this clone: As yet, its antigen is unknown.

PCR amplification relied on 60 Vbeta primers (plus 13 Jbeta primers). Assay: immunoSEQ multiplex PCR; the TCRdb copy retains only in-frame clones and omits some. The sample has about 160,000 clones; about four fifths are singletons. This TCR was recovered from a man in his forties or fifties in good health and CMV-seropositive. The sequencing sample was made of PBMCs. The rearrangement links TRBV28 to TRBJ1-1; tentatively, D is TRBD1 (6 bases). The CDR3 DNA is TGTGCCAGCAGGACAGGCCTTTGGTACACTGAAGCTTTCTTT. This gives the protein CASRTGLWYTEAFF. The entire variable domain, with the rest obtained from reference TRBV28 and TRBJ1-1, is as follows: DVKVTQSSRYLVKRTGEKVFLECVQDMDHENMFWYRQDPGLGLRLIYFSYDVKMKEKGDIPEGYSVSREKKERFSLILESASTNQTSMYLCASRTGLWYTEAFFGQGTRLTVV.